Here is one T cell receptor (beta chain) with its context. These data come from a study of CD8 T cells in Susac syndrome. Random hexamers served to reverse transcribe about 0.45 to 1 ug RNA. TCRdb analysed the immunoSEQ multiplex PCR reads with MiXCR anew, one entry per CDR3 protein. The sample shows more than 150,000 distinct CDR3 sequences, 95% of them seen only once. TEMRA cells were FACS-enriched, with CD8+ and CD4+ T cells isolated negatively. This CDR3 region has 14 residues. CDR1 and CDR2 from the germline V gene are SQVTM and ANQGSEA. V dropped 5 bases and J dropped 4; count of bases not matched to a gene: 4.

The clonotype was recovered from a human donor with Susac syndrome. The chain uses TRBV29-1 and TRBJ2-2, with 10 bases aligning to TRBD1. The sample was CD8+ T cells from PBMCs. In DNA form, the CDR3 reads TGCAGCGTTCGTGGACAGGGGGGCACCGGGGAGCTGTTTTTT. Amino acid sequence: CSVRGQGGTGELFF.